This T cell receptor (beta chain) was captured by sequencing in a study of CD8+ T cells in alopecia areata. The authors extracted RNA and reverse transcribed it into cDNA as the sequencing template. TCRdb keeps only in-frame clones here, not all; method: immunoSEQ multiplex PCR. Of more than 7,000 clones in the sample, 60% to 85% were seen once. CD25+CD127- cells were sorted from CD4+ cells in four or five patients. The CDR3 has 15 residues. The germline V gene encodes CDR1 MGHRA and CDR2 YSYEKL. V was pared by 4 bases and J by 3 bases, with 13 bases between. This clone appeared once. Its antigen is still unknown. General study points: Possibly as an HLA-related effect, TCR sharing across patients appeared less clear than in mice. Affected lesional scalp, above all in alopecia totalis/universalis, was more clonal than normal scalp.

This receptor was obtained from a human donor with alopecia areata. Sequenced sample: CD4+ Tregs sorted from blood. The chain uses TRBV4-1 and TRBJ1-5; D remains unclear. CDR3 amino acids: CASSPYPGINQPQHF. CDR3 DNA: TGCGCCAGCAGCCCTTACCCCGGGATCAATCAGCCCCAGCATTTT.